This TCR beta chain was sequenced for a study of blood T cell repertoires in COVID-19. The overall study: The United States, Italy and Spain provided the acute and convalescent COVID-19 samples. PBMCs, B-cell-depleted T cells, or T cells were the source of the cDNA or gDNA that made up the material.

Germline loops: CDR1 MNHEY, CDR2 SMNVEV (reference sequence). The ends were cut back, 5 bases at V and 2 bases at J, with 12 bases in the middle. This CDR3 has 14 amino acids. As processed by the authors: Amplifying reference gene primers gave estimates of nucleated cell counts. Profiling relied on immunoSEQ multiplex PCR, and the TCRdb table lists in-frame clones only, not all of them. That table supplies the V and J calls and clone size; D and trimming were determined from the DNA. The sample consists of about 140,000 clones, 70% to 90% of them appearing once. This TCR was recovered from a woman aged 60-75 years with acute or convalescent COVID-19. The genes are TRBV27 and TRBJ1-1, with D unresolved. Sequencing used peripheral blood. The CDR3 region is CASSLFPSNTEAFF. The DNA of the CDR3 is TGTGCCAGCAGTCTCTTTCCCTCCAACACTGAAGCTTTCTTT.